Below are 22 T cell receptor beta chains sequenced from a single sample in a study of cytomegalovirus exposure and HLA in healthy donors. It was with 60 Vbeta and 13 Jbeta primers that the PCR ran. Clones were sequenced by immunoSEQ multiplex PCR, and TCRdb holds only the in-frame ones, with some missing. The repertoire holds 95,000 to 150,000 clones, around 69% seen once, with roughly 8.6% in the top ten. What was sequenced was PBMCs. These receptor sequences come from a woman aged 40 to 49 in good health and CMV-seropositive.

The CDR3 here is CASSLEGLAGGPNTDTQYF. Here the CDR3 DNA reads TGTGCCAGCAGCTTGGAAGGACTAGCGGGGGGGCCCAACACAGATACGCAGTATTTT. The chain is built from TRBV5-4 and TRBJ2-3; 15 bases are shared with TRBD2. Trimming removed 0 bases from V and 2 bases from J; junction bases left unmatched: 7. Per germline, CDR1 SGHNT and CDR2 YYREEE (reference sequence). The CDR3 contains 19 residues. Supplemented by reference TRBV5-4 and TRBJ2-3, the full variable domain reads ETGVTQSPTHLIKTRGQQVTLRCSSQSGHNTVSWYQQALGQGPQFIFQYYREEENGRGNFPPRFSGLQFPNYSSELNVNALELDDSALYLCASSLEGLAGGPNTDTQYFGPGTRLTVL.

This clone was seen more than once but under ten times. The chain links TRBV30 to TRBJ1-4; D might be TRBD1 (5 bases). V gave up 0 bases and J gave up 3 bases, with 8 bases separating them. The CDR3 is made up of 14 amino acids. CDR1 and CDR2 from the germline V gene are GTSNPN and SVGIG (reference sequence). Here the CDR3 DNA reads TGTGCCTGGAGTGTAGGGGACTCTAATGAAAAACTGTTTTTT. This gives the protein CAWSVGDSNEKLFF.

V gene TRBV6-6 combines with J gene TRBJ1-4; D not resolved. V gave up 3 bases and J gave up 8 bases, with 13 bases separating them. Germline V gives CDR1 MNHNY, CDR2 SVGAGI (reference sequence). The CDR3 contains 14 residues. CDR3 DNA sequence: TGTGCCAGCAGTTATCTGCAGGATCAAGAAAAACTGTTTTTT. This translates into CASSYLQDQEKLFF.

The chain carries TRBV7-9 and TRBJ2-5; a weak D match, TRBD1 (6 bases). The CDR3 totals 17 residues. V was cut by 4 bases and J by 12 bases, with 30 bases left in between. Germline V gene lookup returns CDR1 SEHNR and CDR2 FQNEAQ (reference sequence). The CDR3 here is CASSSPFGQQGTRVKYF. As DNA, the CDR3 is TGTGCCAGCAGCTCCCCTTTTGGCCAGCAGGGGACAAGAGTAAAGTACTTC.

Regarding this clone: A read error may produce the germline difference seen at one junction end. The chain uses TRBV6-6 and TRBJ2-5; 8 bases match TRBD1. Per germline, CDR1 MNHNY and CDR2 SVGAGI (reference sequence). This CDR3 contains 14 residues. The CDR3: CASSYGQGLETQYF. The CDR3 DNA follows: TGTGCTAGCAGTTACGGACAGGGATTGGAGACCCAGTACTTC.

The chain couples TRBV5-1 to TRBJ2-1; possible D gene TRBD2, 6 bases. CDR3 size: 12 residues. Trimming removed 0 bases at V and 12 bases at J, with 10 bases between. CDR1 and CDR2 (germline): SGHRS, YFSETQ. The CDR3 here is CASSLAGGGQFF. The CDR3 DNA sequence: TGCGCCAGCAGCTTGGCCGGGGGAGGGCAGTTCTTC.

This clone was counted only a few times. The rearrangement joins TRBV6-6 to TRBJ1-1; 7 bases are shared with TRBD1. The CDR3 consists of 15 residues. CDR1 MNHNY and CDR2 SVGAGI come from the germline V gene (reference sequence). V lost 0 bases and J lost 2; bases outside the gene matches: 3. The CDR3 DNA follows: TGTGCCAGCAGTTACTCGGGACAGAGTAACACTGAAGCTTTCTTT. This gives the protein CASSYSGQSNTEAFF.

The table lists this clone with a few counts. The chain recombines TRBV5-1 with TRBJ1-1; D is possibly TRBD1 (5 bases). V gave up 2 bases and J gave up 3 bases, with 11 bases separating them. Per germline, CDR1 SGHRS and CDR2 YFSETQ. This CDR3 spans 14 amino acids. This chain's CDR3 is CASSFNLGDTEAFF. The CDR3 DNA follows: TGCGCCAGCAGCTTCAATCTAGGGGACACTGAAGCTTTCTTT.

Of note for this clone: In the same sample, other DNA sequences code for this CDR3. The chain links TRBV7-9 to TRBJ2-5; 8 nucleotides align to TRBD1. Germline CDR1 reads SEHNR; CDR2 reads FQNEAQ (reference sequence). Trimming took 3 bases from V and 5 from J; bases not matched to a gene: 5. The CDR3 contains 14 residues. The CDR3 DNA sequence: TGTGCCAGCAGCTTCGGACAGGGCGGGGAGACCCAGTACTTC. It translates to CASSFGQGGETQYF.

This clone came up once. V usage is TRBV7-6 and J usage is TRBJ2-5, with D unresolved. Germline V gives CDR1 SGHVS, CDR2 FNYEAQ. There are 13 residues in the CDR3. Between the trimmed V and J ends, which lost 0 bases and 5 bases, there was a span of 7 bases. CDR3 in DNA: TGTGCCAGCAGCTTAGCGCGGAAGGAGACCCAGTACTTC. Residues: CASSLARKETQYF.

The V gene is TRBV9, the J gene TRBJ1-3, with D perhaps TRBD1 (6 bases). V was clipped by 0 bases and J by 1 base, with 11 bases between them. This CDR3 spans 16 amino acids. Germline CDR1 is SGDLS and CDR2 is YYNGEE. The CDR3: CASSVAQGWSGNTIYF. The CDR3 coding sequence is TGTGCCAGCAGCGTAGCACAGGGTTGGTCTGGAAACACCATATATTTT.

This clone was picked up a small number of times. CDR3 protein: CSVGFATSYPRNEQFF. The DNA for the CDR3 is TGCAGCGTTGGTTTCGCGACTAGCTACCCGCGGAATGAGCAGTTCTTC. The chain carries TRBV29-1 and TRBJ2-1; 7 positions match TRBD2. This CDR3 has 16 amino acids. V gave up 4 bases and J gave up 7 bases; unmatched junction bases: 16. The germline gives CDR1 SQVTM, CDR2 ANQGSEA.

The chain is built from TRBV6-5 and TRBJ2-5; D possibly corresponds to TRBD2 (7 bases). The CDR3 contains 14 residues. Germline V gives CDR1 MNHEY, CDR2 SVGAGI. V gave up 0 bases and J gave up 11 bases, with 16 bases separating them. In DNA, the CDR3 is TGTGCCAGCAGTTACTCGACAGGAGGGGGGGAGCAGTACTTC. Amino acids: CASSYSTGGGEQYF.

This clone appeared a few times. The chain carries TRBV29-1 and TRBJ2-5, with 11 bases lining up with TRBD2. Germline loops: CDR1 SQVTM, CDR2 ANQGSEA. V lost 6 bases and J lost 5; bases outside the gene matches: 5. The CDR3 is 13 amino acids. CDR3 nucleotide sequence: TGCAGCGTCTTGACTAGCGGGGCGGAGACCCAGTACTTC. This gives the protein CSVLTSGAETQYF. Full variable domain (remainder filled in from reference TRBV29-1 and TRBJ2-5): SAVISQKPSRDICQRGTSLTIQCQVDSQVTMMFWYRQQPGQSLTLIATANQGSEATYESGFVIDKFPISRPNLTFSTLTVSNMSPEDSSIYLCSVLTSGAETQYFGPGTRLLVL.

J is TRBJ1-2 and V is TRBV6-1; possible D gene TRBD1, 5 bases. Trimming pared 0 bases from V and 1 base from J, leaving 9 bases between. The germline V gene has CDR1 MNHNS and CDR2 SASEGT. The CDR3 extends over 15 amino acids. CDR3 region: CASSEARGSNYGYTF. In DNA form, the CDR3 reads TGTGCCAGCAGTGAAGCGCGGGGGAGTAACTATGGCTACACCTTC.

The sample holds a few counts of this clone. The V call is TRBV30, the J call TRBJ1-3; D remains unclear. This CDR3 is 14 amino acids long. Germline values: CDR1 GTSNPN, CDR2 SVGIG (reference sequence). V was trimmed by 0 bases and J by 0 bases, leaving 6 bases between them. The DNA of the CDR3 is TGTGCCTGGAGTGTTTTGAGCTCTGGAAACACCATATATTTT. Its protein product is CAWSVLSSGNTIYF.

This chain connects TRBV6-5 to TRBJ2-3, with 9 bases identical to TRBD2. There are 16 residues in the CDR3. Trimming at V came to 4 bases and at J to 1 base, leaving 6 bases not matched to a gene. Germline CDR1 is MNHEY and CDR2 is SVGAGI. The CDR3 spells CASSFLGGGGTDTQYF. DNA for the CDR3: TGTGCCAGCAGTTTCCTCGGCGGGGGGGGCACAGATACGCAGTATTTT.

The chain combines TRBV6-5 with TRBJ2-3; no reliable D call. This CDR3 region has 13 residues. Germline CDR1 reads MNHEY; CDR2 reads SVGAGI. The V end was cut by 6 bases, the J end by 6 bases, with 13 bases between. CDR3 sequence reads: CASSSKWRDTQYF. The CDR3 DNA is TGTGCCAGCAGCAGTAAGTGGCGGGATACGCAGTATTTT.

This chain uses TRBV9 with TRBJ2-2; no definite D call. This CDR3 has 13 residues. The germline CDR1 and CDR2 sequences are SGDLS and YYNGEE. Trimming pared 0 bases from V and 8 bases from J, leaving 8 bases between. For the CDR3, the DNA is TGTGCCAGCAGCGTAGTACTCGGGGGGGAGCTGTTTTTT. Amino acids: CASSVVLGGELFF.

V gene TRBV18 combines with J gene TRBJ2-7; weak D call: TRBD1 (6 bases). This CDR3 is 18 amino acids long. With 2 bases removed from V and 1 base from J, the gap between germline ends came to 21 bases. Germline CDR1 is KGHSH and CDR2 is LQKENI. The CDR3 loop reads CASSPSKIQGRLSYEQYF. CDR3 DNA sequence: TGTGCCAGCTCACCATCAAAAATTCAGGGGCGATTGTCCTACGAGCAGTACTTC.

This clone occurred once. The chain couples TRBV18 to TRBJ2-7; unclear D gene. V gave up 3 bases and J gave up 7 bases, with 13 bases separating them. Germline CDR1 reads KGHSH; CDR2 reads LQKENI. The CDR3 contains 13 residues. The DNA of the CDR3 is TGTGCCAGCTCACCTGCCGGTTTGAGAGAGCAGTACTTC. It translates to CASSPAGLREQYF. Full variable domain (rest looked up from reference TRBV18 and TRBJ2-7): NAGVMQNPRHLVRRRGQEARLRCSPMKGHSHVYWYRQLPEEGLKFMVYLQKENIIDESGMPKERFSAEFPKEGPSILRIQQVVRGDSAAYFCASSPAGLREQYFGPGTRLTVT.

This clone was counted between two and nine times. The V and J genes are TRBV7-9 and TRBJ2-1; 11 bases are a match to TRBD2. Trimming removed 4 bases from V and 2 bases from J; junction bases left unmatched: 4. The CDR3 spans 16 residues. The germline gives CDR1 SEHNR, CDR2 FQNEAQ (reference sequence). CDR3 amino acids: CASSSLSGGAYNEQFF. Here the CDR3 DNA reads TGTGCCAGCAGCTCCCTTAGCGGGGGGGCCTACAATGAGCAGTTCTTC.